The clone carrying this T cell receptor (beta chain) was observed many times. This sample is drawn from a study of T cells in Graves' hyperthyroidism and ophthalmopathy. Researchers amplified the TCR beta CDR3 regions from RNA transcripts. The study used the HTBI primer set for a first-round RT-PCR of the TCR CDR3. Each CDR3 protein gets one entry after TCRdb re-called the multiplex PCR reads with MiXCR. Counted here are approximately 590,000 distinct CDR3 sequences, around a sixth occurring once; the ten biggest clones make up around 7.8%. Germline CDR1 and CDR2: SEHNR and FQNEAQ (reference sequence). This CDR3 comprises 16 residues. V dropped 5 bases and J dropped 6 bases, with 22 bases sitting between them.

The gene calls are TRBV7-9 and TRBJ1-1; D might be TRBD1 (5 bases). Specimen: blood. The clonotype originates from a woman in her twenties or thirties with Graves' hyperthyroidism. CDR3 loop: CASSLGWRGVAPEAFF. CDR3 nucleotides: TGTGCCAGCAGCCTCGGTTGGCGAGGGGTGGCCCCTGAAGCTTTCTTT.